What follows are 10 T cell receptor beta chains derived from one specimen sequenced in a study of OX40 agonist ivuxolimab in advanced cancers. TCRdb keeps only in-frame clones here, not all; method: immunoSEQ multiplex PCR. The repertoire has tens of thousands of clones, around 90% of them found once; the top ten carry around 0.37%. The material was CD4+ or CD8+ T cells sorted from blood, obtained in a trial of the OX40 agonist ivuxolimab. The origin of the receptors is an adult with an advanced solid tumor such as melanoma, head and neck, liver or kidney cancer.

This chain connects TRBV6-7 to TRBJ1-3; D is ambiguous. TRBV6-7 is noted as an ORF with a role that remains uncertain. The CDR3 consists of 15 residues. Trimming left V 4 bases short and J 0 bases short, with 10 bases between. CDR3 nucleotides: TGTGCCAGCAGTTTCTTAAGGGACTCTGGAAACACCATATATTTT. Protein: CASSFLRDSGNTIYF.

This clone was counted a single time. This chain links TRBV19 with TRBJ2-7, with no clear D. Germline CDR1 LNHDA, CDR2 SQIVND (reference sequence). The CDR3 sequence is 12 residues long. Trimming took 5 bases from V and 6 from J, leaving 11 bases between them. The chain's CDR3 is CASSPSGVEQYF. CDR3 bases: TGTGCCAGTAGTCCTTCTGGGGTCGAGCAGTACTTC.

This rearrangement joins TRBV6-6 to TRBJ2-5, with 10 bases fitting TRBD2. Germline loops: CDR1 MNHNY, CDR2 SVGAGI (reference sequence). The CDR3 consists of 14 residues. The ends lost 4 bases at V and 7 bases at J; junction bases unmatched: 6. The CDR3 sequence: CASSLGLAVATQYF. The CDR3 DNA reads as TGTGCCAGCAGTTTAGGACTAGCGGTGGCGACCCAGTACTTC.

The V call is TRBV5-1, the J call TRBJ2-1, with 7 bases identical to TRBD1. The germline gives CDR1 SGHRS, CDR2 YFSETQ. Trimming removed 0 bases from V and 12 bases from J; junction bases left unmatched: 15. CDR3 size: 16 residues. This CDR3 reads CASSLARGGPVQGQFF. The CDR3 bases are TGCGCCAGCAGCTTGGCCAGAGGGGGCCCAGTACAAGGGCAGTTCTTC. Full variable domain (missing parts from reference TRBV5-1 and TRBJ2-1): KAGVTQTPRYLIKTRGQQVTLSCSPISGHRSVSWYQQTPGQGLQFLFEYFSETQRNKGNFPGRFSGRQFSNSRSEMNVSTLELGDSALYLCASSLARGGPVQGQFFGPGTRLTVL.

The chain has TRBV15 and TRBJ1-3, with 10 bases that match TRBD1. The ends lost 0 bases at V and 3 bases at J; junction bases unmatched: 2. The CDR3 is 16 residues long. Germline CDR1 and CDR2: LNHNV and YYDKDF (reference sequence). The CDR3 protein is CATSRDRDRGGNTIYF. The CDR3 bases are TGTGCCACCAGCAGAGATAGGGACAGGGGTGGAAACACCATATATTTT.

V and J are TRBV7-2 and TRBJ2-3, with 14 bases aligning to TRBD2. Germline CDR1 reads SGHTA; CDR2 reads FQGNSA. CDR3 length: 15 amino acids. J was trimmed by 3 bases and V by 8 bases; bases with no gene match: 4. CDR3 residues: CASRLAGGITDTQYF. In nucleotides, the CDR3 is TGTGCCAGCCGACTAGCGGGGGGGATAACAGATACGCAGTATTTT.

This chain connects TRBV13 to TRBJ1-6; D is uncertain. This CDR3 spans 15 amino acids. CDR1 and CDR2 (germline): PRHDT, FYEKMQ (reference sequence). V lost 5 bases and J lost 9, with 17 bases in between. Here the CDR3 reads CASSPLWDLSSPLHF. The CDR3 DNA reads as TGTGCCAGCAGCCCCCTCTGGGATTTAAGTTCACCCCTCCACTTT. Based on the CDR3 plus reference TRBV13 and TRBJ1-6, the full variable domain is AAGVIQSPRHLIKEKRETATLKCYPIPRHDTVYWYQQGPGQDPQFLISFYEKMQSDKGSIPDRFSAQQFSDYHSELNMSSLELGDSALYFCASSPLWDLSSPLHFGNGTRLTVT.

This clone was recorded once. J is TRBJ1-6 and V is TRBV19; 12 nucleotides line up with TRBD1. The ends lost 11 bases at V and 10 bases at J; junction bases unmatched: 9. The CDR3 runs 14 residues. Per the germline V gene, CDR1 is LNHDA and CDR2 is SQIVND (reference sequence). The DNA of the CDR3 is TGTGCCGTTAACTCGGGACAGGGGGCCTCACCCCTCCACTTT. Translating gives CAVNSGQGASPLHF.

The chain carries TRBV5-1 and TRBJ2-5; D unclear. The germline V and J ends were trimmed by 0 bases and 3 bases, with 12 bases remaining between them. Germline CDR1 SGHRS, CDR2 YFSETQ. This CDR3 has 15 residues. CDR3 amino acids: CASSLAFRTEETQYF. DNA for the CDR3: TGCGCCAGCAGCTTGGCCTTCAGGACGGAAGAGACCCAGTACTTC. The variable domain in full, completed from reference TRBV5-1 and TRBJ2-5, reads KAGVTQTPRYLIKTRGQQVTLSCSPISGHRSVSWYQQTPGQGLQFLFEYFSETQRNKGNFPGRFSGRQFSNSRSEMNVSTLELGDSALYLCASSLAFRTEETQYFGPGTRLLVL.

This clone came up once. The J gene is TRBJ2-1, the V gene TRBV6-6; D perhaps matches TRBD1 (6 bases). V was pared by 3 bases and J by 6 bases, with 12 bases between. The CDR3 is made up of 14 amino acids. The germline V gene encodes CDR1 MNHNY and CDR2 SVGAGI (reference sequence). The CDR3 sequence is CASSYYRATNEQFF. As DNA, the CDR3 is TGTGCCAGCAGTTATTACAGGGCTACCAATGAGCAGTTCTTC.